This TCR beta chain comes out of a study of blood T cell repertoires in COVID-19. Study-level background: Donors in the United States, Italy and Spain gave samples during acute or convalescent COVID-19. The analysed material was cDNA or gDNA that came from T cells, B-cell-depleted T cells, or PBMCs.

The table came from immunoSEQ multiplex PCR; TCRdb's copy has only in-frame clones and leaves some out. Of nearly 200,000 clones listed, over 80% are singletons. The sequence was collected from a man in his sixties with COVID-19, enrolled during active disease. The sample taken for sequencing was peripheral blood.

The CDR3 sequence is CASSLAGGTPYGYTF. The CDR3 DNA reads TGTGCCAGCAGCTTAGCAGGAGGAACCCCCTATGGCTACACCTTC. The V and J genes are TRBV7-8 and TRBJ1-2, with D unresolved. CDR3 length equals 15 residues. Germline assignment: CDR1 SGHVS and CDR2 FQNEAQ. V was pared by 0 bases and J by 4 bases, with 12 bases between.